These 31 T cell receptor beta chains share one sample of origin, sequenced in a study of breast tumors, draining lymph nodes, adjacent tissues. TCRdb redid the calling of the multiplex PCR reads with MiXCR, one entry per CDR3 protein. Among over 10,000 distinct CDR3 sequences listed, 36% were seen once. Sequenced: breast tumor tissue. The receptors originated from a female donor with breast cancer. Some clones in this sample may be carry-over from other donors' samples.

In this sample, this clonotype turned up many times. The gene calls are TRBV4-1 and TRBJ2-1, with D unresolved. V was pared by 4 bases and J by 8 bases, with 18 bases between. Germline V CDR1 and CDR2: MGHRA, YSYEKL. This CDR3 has 15 residues. CDR3 sequence: CASSPRGLGTDEQFF. In nucleotides, the CDR3 is TGCGCCAGCAGCCCCCGTGGGCTAGGCACCGATGAGCAGTTCTTC.

Relative to its sample, this clonotype is medium-sized. The genes are TRBV29-1 and TRBJ2-1; 7 positions match TRBD2. After removal of 6 bases from V and 5 bases from J, the junction contained 7 bases not matched to a gene. CDR1 is SQVTM and CDR2 is ANQGSEA in the germline V gene. This CDR3 spans 13 amino acids. This CDR3 reads CSVPGTTNNEQFF. CDR3 DNA sequence: TGCAGCGTACCCGGGACTACCAACAATGAGCAGTTCTTC.

This chain links TRBV10-3 with TRBJ2-3; 7 nucleotides match TRBD1. The CDR3 covers 16 residues. The junction had 9 bases not matched to a gene; V was cut back by 4 bases and J by 2 bases. Per germline, CDR1 ENHRY and CDR2 SYGVKD. CDR3 sequence reads: CAISGQLTGVTDTQYF. The CDR3 coding sequence is TGTGCCATCAGTGGCCAATTAACAGGGGTCACAGATACGCAGTATTTT.

V and J are TRBV7-3 and TRBJ2-5; maybe TRBD2 (6 bases). V shed 5 bases and J shed 5 bases, with 6 bases lying between them. Germline V gives CDR1 SGHTA, CDR2 FQGTGA. The CDR3 runs 11 residues. CDR3 sequence: CASSGGETQYF. In DNA form, the CDR3 reads TGTGCCAGCAGCGGGGGGGAGACCCAGTACTTC.

V usage is TRBV6-1 and J usage is TRBJ2-2; 7 bases are shared with TRBD1. The germline V gene has CDR1 MNHNS and CDR2 SASEGT. J gave up 3 bases and V 5 bases, and 3 bases lay outside the gene matches. The CDR3 loop spans 14 amino acids. CDR3 sequence (DNA): TGTGCCAGCAGTACCACAGGGGACACCGGGGAGCTGTTTTTT. It yields the protein CASSTTGDTGELFF.

This clonotype has at least ten counts. This chain uses TRBV5-1 with TRBJ1-2, with D tentatively TRBD1 (5 bases). Trimming took off 0 bases at V and 8 bases at J, with 14 bases between the two ends. Germline values: CDR1 SGHRS, CDR2 YFSETQ. The CDR3 has 14 amino acids. Here the CDR3 reads CASSLDVGAGGYTF. DNA of the CDR3: TGCGCCAGCAGCTTGGATGTAGGGGCGGGCGGCTACACCTTC.

As regards this clonotype: A read error is likely, as this CDR3 ends without the conserved phenylalanine or tryptophan. The rearrangement joins TRBV18 to TRBJ1-4; TRBD1 agrees at 10 bases. The CDR3 has 14 amino acids. V was pared by 2 bases and J by 10 bases, with 4 bases of the junction left unmatched. From germline, CDR1 is KGHSH and CDR2 LQKENI. This chain's CDR3 is CASSPDRGHAKLFS. The CDR3 DNA follows: TGTGCCAGCTCACCAGACAGGGGGCACGCAAAACTGTTTTCT.

In its sample, this clonotype was seen many times. This rearrangement joins TRBV5-6 to TRBJ2-3, with D unresolved. Germline CDR1 SGHDT, CDR2 YYEEEE. The V gene lost 0 bases and the J gene lost 1 base, with 6 bases spanning the gap. The CDR3 runs 14 residues. CDR3 DNA: TGTGCCAGCAGCTTGGTTCAGGGCACAGATACGCAGTATTTT. Protein product: CASSLVQGTDTQYF. Complete variable domain (other parts from reference TRBV5-6 and TRBJ2-3): DAGVTQSPTHLIKTRGQQVTLRCSPKSGHDTVSWYQQALGQGPQFIFQYYEEEERQRGNFPDRFSGHQFPNYSSELNVNALLLGDSALYLCASSLVQGTDTQYFGPGTRLTVL.

The CDR3: CASSQSGTSGGRDEQFF. Here the CDR3 DNA reads TGTGCCAGCAGCCAAAGCGGGACTAGCGGGGGCCGAGATGAGCAGTTCTTC. J is TRBJ2-1 and V is TRBV14; 14 bases line up with TRBD2. CDR1 is SGHDN, CDR2 FVKESK, per germline. J gave up 8 bases and V 2 bases, and 8 bases lay outside the gene matches. The CDR3 runs 17 residues.

The chain employs TRBV29-1 and TRBJ2-5, with 14 bases identical to TRBD2. The trim removed 3 bases at V and 3 bases at J, leaving 0 bases unmatched. The CDR3 covers 14 residues. Germline V gene data show CDR1 as SQVTM and CDR2 as ANQGSEA. The CDR3 nucleotides are TGCAGCGTTGAGGGACTAGCGGGAGAAGAGACCCAGTACTTC. It is translated as CSVEGLAGEETQYF.

By proportion, this clonotype is medium-sized (0.01 to 0.1%). The V and J genes are TRBV13 and TRBJ1-5, with 7 bases identical to TRBD1. This CDR3 has 15 amino acids. Germline CDR1 PRHDT, CDR2 FYEKMQ (reference sequence). Trimming at V came to 0 bases and at J to 4 bases, leaving 3 bases not matched to a gene. DNA for the CDR3: TGTGCCAGCAGCTTAGGGACAGGGACTAATCAGCCCCAGCATTTT. Translation gives CASSLGTGTNQPQHF.

This chain uses TRBV7-3 with TRBJ2-7; TRBD1 agrees at 11 bases. The V gene's germline CDR1 is SGHTA and CDR2 FQGTGA. V shed 2 bases and J 2 bases; nucleotides not matched to a gene: 2. The CDR3 consists of 15 residues. The CDR3 DNA follows: TGTGCCAGCAGCTTAGGACAGGGGGCAGCCTACGAGCAGTACTTC. It encodes CASSLGQGAAYEQYF. The whole variable domain, filled in from reference TRBV7-3 and TRBJ2-7, reads GAGVSQTPSNKVTEKGKYVELRCDPISGHTALYWYRQSLGQGPEFLIYFQGTGAADDSGLPNDRFFAVRPEGSVSTLKIQRTERGDSAVYLCASSLGQGAAYEQYFGPGTRLTVT.

The gene calls are TRBV2 and TRBJ1-4; D not resolved. The CDR3 runs 13 residues. CDR1 and CDR2 from the germline V gene are SNHLY and FYNNEI. V lost 6 bases, J lost 8 bases, and 13 bases lay in between. CDR3 coding DNA: TGTGCCAGCAGGAGGACGGGAGTAGAAAAACTGTTTTTT. Residues: CASRRTGVEKLFF.

This clonotype was seen ten or more times. The V call is TRBV29-1, the J call TRBJ2-3; the match to TRBD1 covers 12 bases. CDR1 is SQVTM, CDR2 ANQGSEA, per germline. V shed 0 bases and J 4 bases; nucleotides not matched to a gene: 11. This CDR3 contains 18 residues. Here the CDR3 DNA reads TGCAGCGTTGAAGATCTTAGTGGGACAGGGGGCGGGTCAGATACGCAGTATTTT. It translates to CSVEDLSGTGGGSDTQYF.

This clonotype was counted between two and nine times. The rearrangement uses TRBV27 and TRBJ2-3, with 12 bases lining up with TRBD2. Unmatched junction bases numbered 6, after V lost 5 bases and J lost 3 bases. The germline V gene encodes CDR1 MNHEY and CDR2 SMNVEV (reference sequence). This CDR3 contains 16 residues. CDR3 amino acids: CASSPETSGRTDTQYF. The CDR3 DNA reads as TGTGCCAGCAGTCCCGAGACTAGCGGGAGAACAGATACGCAGTATTTT.

This chain connects TRBV20-1 to TRBJ2-5, with 12 bases aligning to TRBD1. Trimming removed 3 bases from V and 5 bases from J; junction bases left unmatched: 4. The CDR3 consists of 14 residues. Per germline, CDR1 DFQATT and CDR2 SNEGSKA (reference sequence). The CDR3 protein is CSASGDRGLETQYF. Here the CDR3 DNA reads TGCAGTGCTAGTGGGGACAGGGGGCTCGAGACCCAGTACTTC.

This clonotype was recorded at least ten times. This may stem from a read error, because a much larger clone lies one nucleotide away. CDR3 protein: CSARETVDTQYF. For the CDR3, the DNA is TGCAGTGCTAGAGAAACGGTAGATACGCAGTATTTT. The J gene is TRBJ2-3, the V gene TRBV20-1; no clear D. Trimming cost V 0 bases and J 5 bases, with 6 bases left between them. The CDR3 consists of 12 residues. Germline-derived CDR1 and CDR2 are DFQATT and SNEGSKA (reference sequence).

This clonotype was seen ten or more times. The V and J genes are TRBV7-6 and TRBJ2-5; TRBD1 agrees at 7 bases. This CDR3 comprises 14 residues. V dropped 1 base and J dropped 3; count of bases not matched to a gene: 2. CDR1 is SGHVS and CDR2 is FNYEAQ in the germline V gene. Written as DNA, the CDR3 is TGTGCCAGCAGCTTAGGGGGACAGAAAGAGACCCAGTACTTC. Translated, it gives CASSLGGQKETQYF.

Many counts were recorded for this clonotype. Since a much larger clone is just one base distant, this may be a read error. The chain uses TRBV25-1 and TRBJ2-1, with 12 bases aligning to TRBD2. CDR1 is MGHDK and CDR2 is SYGVNS in the germline V gene. The CDR3 runs to 18 residues. CDR3 loop: CASSGMASGRGSYNGQFF. The CDR3 coding sequence is TGTGCCAGCAGTGGGATGGCTAGCGGGAGGGGATCCTACAATGGGCAGTTCTTC.

This clonotype was counted a single time. This chain links TRBV20-1 with TRBJ2-3; 8 nucleotides agree with TRBD2. CDR1 and CDR2 (germline): DFQATT, SNEGSKA (reference sequence). V lost 0 bases and J lost 4; bases outside the gene matches: 6. This CDR3 has 15 residues. DNA of the CDR3: TGCAGTGCTAGAGAGGGACTAGAGATGGCAGATACGCAGTATTTT. Protein product: CSAREGLEMADTQYF.

This clonotype occurred a few times. The CDR3 DNA sequence: TGTGCCACCAGCAGAGATCTCCGCTACGAGCAGTACTTC. This gives the protein CATSRDLRYEQYF. This chain connects TRBV15 to TRBJ2-7; D is unresolved. This CDR3 has 13 residues. V lost 0 bases, J lost 3 bases, and 6 bases lay in between. CDR1 and CDR2 (germline): LNHNV, YYDKDF (reference sequence).

The chain couples TRBV7-9 to TRBJ2-1, with 8 bases lining up with TRBD2. Per germline, CDR1 SEHNR and CDR2 FQNEAQ (reference sequence). Trimming at V came to 5 bases and at J to 12 bases, leaving 18 bases not matched to a gene. The length of the CDR3 is 16 residues. The CDR3 loop is CASSRTSGRRGIGQFF. CDR3 bases: TGTGCCAGCAGCCGCACTAGCGGAAGGAGAGGGATTGGGCAGTTCTTC.

This clonotype was seen repeatedly, ten times or more. The chain links TRBV5-1 to TRBJ2-5, with 11 bases lining up with TRBD2. In germline, CDR1 is SGHRS, CDR2 YFSETQ. The CDR3 has 14 amino acids. After removal of 4 bases from V and 4 bases from J, the junction contained 3 bases not matched to a gene. CDR3 DNA sequence: TGCGCCAGCAGCATGGGACTAGCGGTAGAGACCCAGTACTTC. This codes for CASSMGLAVETQYF.

V gene TRBV9 combines with J gene TRBJ2-3, with a weak D call TRBD2 (5 bases). V was clipped by 0 bases and J by 4 bases, with 9 bases between them. Germline CDR1 SGDLS, CDR2 YYNGEE. The length of the CDR3 is 14 residues. The chain's CDR3 is CASSVGRGADTQYF. The CDR3 nucleotides are TGTGCCAGCAGCGTAGGCCGGGGAGCAGATACGCAGTATTTT.

The chain links TRBV30 to TRBJ2-7; 9 nucleotides match TRBD1. The CDR3 spans 16 residues. Germline V CDR1 and CDR2: GTSNPN, SVGIG (reference sequence). After removal of 3 bases from V and 4 bases from J, the junction contained 13 bases not matched to a gene. CDR3 DNA: TGTGCCTGGAGCGCTGTGACCGGGACAGGGCCTTACGAGCAGTACTTC. Translation: CAWSAVTGTGPYEQYF.

As to this clonotype: At one of its ends the junction is not consistent with the germline gene, which may arise from a read error. This sequence joins TRBV7-7 and TRBJ2-1; possible D gene TRBD2, 6 bases. CDR1 and CDR2 (germline): SSHAT, FNYEAQ (reference sequence). This CDR3 region has 14 residues. The CDR3 protein is CASSFGSGDNEQFF. The CDR3 nucleotides read TGTGCTAGCAGCTTCGGGAGTGGAGACAATGAGCAGTTCTTC.

This chain uses TRBV24-1 with TRBJ2-7; D is ambiguous. The V end lost 3 bases, the J end lost 10 bases, and 9 bases lay between the germline ends. Germline-derived CDR1 and CDR2 are KGHDR and SFDVKD. The CDR3 is made up of 11 amino acids. The CDR3, as DNA: TGTGCCACCAGTGATCTCTCAAACCAGTACTTC. It codes for CATSDLSNQYF.

In this sample, this clonotype is medium-sized. The chain uses TRBV7-9 and TRBJ2-7, with 10 bases aligning to TRBD2. The germline V gene encodes CDR1 SEHNR and CDR2 FQNEAQ (reference sequence). The V segment lost 4 bases and the J segment 6 bases; nucleotides outside the gene matches: 9. This CDR3 is built from 15 residues. CDR3 bases: TGTGCCAGCAGCTATTCACTAGCGGGAATCAGCGAGCAGTACTTC. Translated: CASSYSLAGISEQYF. Together with reference TRBV7-9 and TRBJ2-7, the CDR3 gives the full variable domain: DTGVSQNPRHKITKRGQNVTFRCDPISEHNRLYWYRQTLGQGPEFLTYFQNEAQLEKSRLLSDRFSAERPKGSFSTLEIQRTEQGDSAMYLCASSYSLAGISEQYFGPGTRLTVT.

This clonotype was detected only a few times. Possible read error: a much larger clone is one base away. The genes are TRBV19 and TRBJ2-6; unclear D gene. The CDR3 loop spans 15 amino acids. V was pared by 4 bases and J by 2 bases, with 9 bases between. Germline values: CDR1 LNHDA, CDR2 SQIVND (reference sequence). This CDR3 is CASSKLKTGANVLTF. CDR3 coding DNA: TGTGCCAGTAGTAAACTAAAAACTGGGGCCAACGTCCTGACTTTC.

The chain has TRBV19 and TRBJ1-1; D unclear. Trimming took 3 bases from V and 1 from J, leaving 6 bases between them. This CDR3 is 13 amino acids long. Germline lookup yields CDR1 LNHDA and CDR2 SQIVND (reference sequence). CDR3 sequence: CASSMRRNTEAFF. The CDR3 nucleotides read TGTGCCAGTAGTATGAGGCGGAACACTGAAGCTTTCTTT.

By share, this clonotype counts as large. The gene calls are TRBV3-1 and TRBJ2-7; D remains unclear. Deletions cut 0 bases from V and 3 bases from J, with 6 bases between. CDR3 size: 13 residues. The germline V gene encodes CDR1 LGHDT and CDR2 YNNKEL (reference sequence). The CDR3 DNA sequence: TGTGCCAGCAGCCAAGAGAATAGCTACGAGCAGTACTTC. Translation: CASSQENSYEQYF.